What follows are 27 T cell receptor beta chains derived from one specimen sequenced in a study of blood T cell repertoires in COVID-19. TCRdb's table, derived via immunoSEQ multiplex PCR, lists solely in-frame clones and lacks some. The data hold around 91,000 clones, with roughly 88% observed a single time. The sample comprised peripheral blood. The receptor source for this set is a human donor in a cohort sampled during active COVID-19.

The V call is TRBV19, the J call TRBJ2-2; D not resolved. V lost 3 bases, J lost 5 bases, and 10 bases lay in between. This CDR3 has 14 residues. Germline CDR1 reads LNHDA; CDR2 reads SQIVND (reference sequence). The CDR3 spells CASSIGQRTGELFF. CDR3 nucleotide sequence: TGTGCCAGTAGTATCGGTCAGAGGACCGGGGAGCTGTTTTTT.

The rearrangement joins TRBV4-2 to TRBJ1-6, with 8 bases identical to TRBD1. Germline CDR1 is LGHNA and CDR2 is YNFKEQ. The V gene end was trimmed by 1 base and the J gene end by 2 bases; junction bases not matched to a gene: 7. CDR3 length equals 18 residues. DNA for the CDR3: TGTGCCAGCAGCCAAGCCCAGACAGGGGTGACCTATAATTCACCCCTCCACTTT. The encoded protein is CASSQAQTGVTYNSPLHF.

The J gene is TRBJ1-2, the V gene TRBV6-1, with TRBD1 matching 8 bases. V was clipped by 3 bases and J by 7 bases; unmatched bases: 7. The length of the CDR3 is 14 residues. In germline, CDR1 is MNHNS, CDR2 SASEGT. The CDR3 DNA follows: TGTGCCAGCAGTGAGGACAGGGAGAGGGGTGGCTACACCTTC. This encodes CASSEDRERGGYTF.

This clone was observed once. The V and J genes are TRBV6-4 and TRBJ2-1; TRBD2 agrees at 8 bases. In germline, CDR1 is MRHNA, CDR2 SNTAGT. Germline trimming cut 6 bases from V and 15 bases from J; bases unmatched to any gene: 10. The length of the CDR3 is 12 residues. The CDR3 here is CASRRPAGALFF. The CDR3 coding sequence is TGTGCCAGCAGACGCCCAGCGGGAGCTCTGTTCTTC.

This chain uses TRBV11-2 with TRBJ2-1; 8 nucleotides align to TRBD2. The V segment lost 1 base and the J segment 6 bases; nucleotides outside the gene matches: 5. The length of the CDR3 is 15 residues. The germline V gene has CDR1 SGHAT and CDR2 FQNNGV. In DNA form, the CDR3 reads TGTGCCAGCAGCTTAGGGCTAGCGGGTTTCAATGAGCAGTTCTTC. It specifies CASSLGLAGFNEQFF.

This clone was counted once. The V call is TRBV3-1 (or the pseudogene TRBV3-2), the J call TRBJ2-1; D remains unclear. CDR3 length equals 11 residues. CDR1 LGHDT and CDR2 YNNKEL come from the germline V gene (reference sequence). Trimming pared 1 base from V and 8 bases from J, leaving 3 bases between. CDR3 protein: CASSQAYEQFF. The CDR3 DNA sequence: TGTGCCAGCAGCCAAGCCTATGAGCAGTTCTTC.

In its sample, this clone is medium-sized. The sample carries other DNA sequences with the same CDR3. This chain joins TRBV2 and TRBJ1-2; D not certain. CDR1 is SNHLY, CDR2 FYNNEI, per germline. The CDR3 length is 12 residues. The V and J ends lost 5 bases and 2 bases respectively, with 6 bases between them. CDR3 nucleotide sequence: TGTGCCAGCAGTCCAGAAAACTATGGCTACACCTTC. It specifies CASSPENYGYTF.

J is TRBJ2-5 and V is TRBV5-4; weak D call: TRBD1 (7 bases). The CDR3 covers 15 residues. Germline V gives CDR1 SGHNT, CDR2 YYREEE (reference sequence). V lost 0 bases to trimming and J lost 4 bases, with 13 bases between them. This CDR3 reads CASSLGGQGGETQYF. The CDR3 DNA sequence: TGTGCCAGCAGCTTGGGAGGTCAGGGGGGAGAGACCCAGTACTTC.

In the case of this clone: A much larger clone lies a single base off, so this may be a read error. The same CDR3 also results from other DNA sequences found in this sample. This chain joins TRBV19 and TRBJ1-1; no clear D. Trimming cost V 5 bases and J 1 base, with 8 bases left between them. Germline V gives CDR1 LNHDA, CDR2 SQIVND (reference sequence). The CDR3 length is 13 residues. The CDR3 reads CASSPPGNTEAFF. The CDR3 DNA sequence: TGTGCCAGTAGTCCTCCGGGGAACACTGAAGCTTTCTTT.

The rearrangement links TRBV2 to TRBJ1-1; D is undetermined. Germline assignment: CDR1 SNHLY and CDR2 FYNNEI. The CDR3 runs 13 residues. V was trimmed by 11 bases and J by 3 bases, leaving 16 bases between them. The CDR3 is CADSPWEDTEAFF. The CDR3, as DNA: TGTGCCGACTCCCCCTGGGAGGACACTGAAGCTTTCTTT.

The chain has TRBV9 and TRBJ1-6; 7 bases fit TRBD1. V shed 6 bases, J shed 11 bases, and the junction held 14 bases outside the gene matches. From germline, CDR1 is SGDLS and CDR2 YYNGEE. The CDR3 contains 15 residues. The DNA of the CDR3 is TGTGCCAGCACCCCTGCTAAAACAGGGGCGACACCCCTCCACTTT. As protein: CASTPAKTGATPLHF.

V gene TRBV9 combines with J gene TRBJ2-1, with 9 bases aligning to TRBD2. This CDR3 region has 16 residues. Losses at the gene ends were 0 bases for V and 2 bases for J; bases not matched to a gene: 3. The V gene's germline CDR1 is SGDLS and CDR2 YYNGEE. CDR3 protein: CASSVGAGGPYNEQFF. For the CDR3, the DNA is TGTGCCAGCAGCGTAGGAGCGGGAGGACCCTACAATGAGCAGTTCTTC.

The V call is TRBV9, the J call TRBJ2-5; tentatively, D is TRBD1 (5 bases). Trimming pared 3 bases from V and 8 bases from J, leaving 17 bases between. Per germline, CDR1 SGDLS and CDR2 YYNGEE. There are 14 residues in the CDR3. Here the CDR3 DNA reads TGTGCCAGCAGCGCCTTGGACACCGCGGTCACCCAGTACTTC. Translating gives CASSALDTAVTQYF.

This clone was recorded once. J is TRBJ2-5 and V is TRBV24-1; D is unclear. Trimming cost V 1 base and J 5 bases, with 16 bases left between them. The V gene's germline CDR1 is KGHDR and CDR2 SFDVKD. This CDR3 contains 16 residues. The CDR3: CATSDLLSAAGETQYF. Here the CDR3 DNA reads TGTGCCACCAGTGATTTACTGAGCGCGGCTGGTGAGACCCAGTACTTC.

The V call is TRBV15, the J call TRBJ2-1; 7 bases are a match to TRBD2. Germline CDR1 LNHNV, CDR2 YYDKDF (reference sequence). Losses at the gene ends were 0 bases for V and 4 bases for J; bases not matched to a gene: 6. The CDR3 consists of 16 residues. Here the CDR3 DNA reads TGTGCCACCAGCAGAGATTATATGGGAGGGTACAATGAGCAGTTCTTC. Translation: CATSRDYMGGYNEQFF. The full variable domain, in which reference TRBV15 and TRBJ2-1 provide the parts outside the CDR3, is DAMVIQNPRYQVTQFGKPVTLSCSQTLNHNVMYWYQQKSSQAPKLLFHYYDKDFNNEADTPDNFQSRRPNTSFCFLDIRSPGLGDTAMYLCATSRDYMGGYNEQFFGPGTRLTVL.

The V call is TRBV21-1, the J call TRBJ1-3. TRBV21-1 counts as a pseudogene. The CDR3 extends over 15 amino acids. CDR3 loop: CASSNLIGGAHTIYF. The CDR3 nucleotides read TGTGCCAGCAGCAATTTGATCGGAGGGGCGCACACCATATATTTT.

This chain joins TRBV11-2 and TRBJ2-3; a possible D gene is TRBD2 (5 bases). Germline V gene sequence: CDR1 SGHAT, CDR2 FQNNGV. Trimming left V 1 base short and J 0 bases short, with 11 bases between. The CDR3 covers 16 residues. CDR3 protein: CASSLGRAISTDTQYF. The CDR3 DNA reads TGTGCCAGCAGCTTAGGGCGGGCCATTAGCACAGATACGCAGTATTTT.

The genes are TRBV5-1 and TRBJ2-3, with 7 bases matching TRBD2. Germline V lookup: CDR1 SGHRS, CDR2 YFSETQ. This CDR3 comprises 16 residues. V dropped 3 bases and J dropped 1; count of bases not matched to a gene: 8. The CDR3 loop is CASSSVGGGGTDTQYF. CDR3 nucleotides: TGCGCCAGCAGCTCAGTAGGCGGGGGAGGCACAGATACGCAGTATTTT.

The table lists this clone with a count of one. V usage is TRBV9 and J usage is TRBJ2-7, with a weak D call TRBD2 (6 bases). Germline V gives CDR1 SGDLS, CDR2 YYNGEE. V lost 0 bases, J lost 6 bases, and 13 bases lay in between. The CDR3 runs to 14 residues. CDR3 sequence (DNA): TGTGCCAGCAGCGTAGATGCAGGGACTGGCGAGCAGTACTTC. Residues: CASSVDAGTGEQYF. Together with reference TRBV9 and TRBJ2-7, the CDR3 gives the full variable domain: DSGVTQTPKHLITATGQRVTLRCSPRSGDLSVYWYQQSLDQGLQFLIQYYNGEERAKGNILERFSAQQFPDLHSELNLSSLELGDSALYFCASSVDAGTGEQYFGPGTRLTVT.

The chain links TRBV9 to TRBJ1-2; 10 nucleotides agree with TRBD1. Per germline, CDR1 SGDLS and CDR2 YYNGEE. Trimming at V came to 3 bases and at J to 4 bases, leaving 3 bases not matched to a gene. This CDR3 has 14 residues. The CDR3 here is CASSAGQGFYGYTF. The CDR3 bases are TGTGCCAGCAGCGCGGGACAGGGGTTCTATGGCTACACCTTC.

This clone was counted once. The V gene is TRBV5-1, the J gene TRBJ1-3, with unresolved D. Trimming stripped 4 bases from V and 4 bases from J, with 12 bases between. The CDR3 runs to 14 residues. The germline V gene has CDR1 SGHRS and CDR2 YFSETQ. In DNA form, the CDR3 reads TGCGCCAGCAGCCTAGCGGGCCTCGGAAACACCATATATTTT. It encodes CASSLAGLGNTIYF.

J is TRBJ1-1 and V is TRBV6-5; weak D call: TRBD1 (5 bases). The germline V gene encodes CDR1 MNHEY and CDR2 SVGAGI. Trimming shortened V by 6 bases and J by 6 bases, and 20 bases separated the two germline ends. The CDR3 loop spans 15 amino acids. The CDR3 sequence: CASSTQQGRGAEAFF. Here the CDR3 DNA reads TGTGCCAGCAGCACACAGCAGGGTCGAGGCGCTGAAGCTTTCTTT.

DNA of the CDR3: TGTGCCAGCAGCAGGGGGCGTCATGGCGGCGAGCAGTACTTC. Translation gives CASSRGRHGGEQYF. The chain carries TRBV11-2 and TRBJ2-7, with TRBD1 identical over 7 bases. Germline CDR1 reads SGHAT; CDR2 reads FQNNGV. With 5 bases clipped from V and 6 bases from J, the junction kept 10 bases outside the gene matches. The CDR3 runs to 14 residues.

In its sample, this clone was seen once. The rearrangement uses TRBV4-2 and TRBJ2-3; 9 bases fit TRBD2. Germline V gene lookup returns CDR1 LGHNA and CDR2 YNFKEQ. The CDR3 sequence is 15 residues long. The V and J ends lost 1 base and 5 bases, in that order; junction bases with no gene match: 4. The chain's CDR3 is CASSQGLAGRDTQYF. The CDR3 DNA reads TGTGCCAGCAGCCAAGGGCTAGCGGGGCGAGATACGCAGTATTTT.

DNA of the CDR3: TGCGCCAGCAGCCAGGGGCAGGGCCAGGTAGGGGAGACCCAGTACTTC. Protein sequence: CASSQGQGQVGETQYF. The gene calls are TRBV4-1 and TRBJ2-5, with D possibly being TRBD1 (5 bases). The CDR3 totals 16 residues. The V and J ends lost 3 bases and 5 bases respectively, with 19 bases between them. Looked up from germline, CDR1 is MGHRA and CDR2 is YSYEKL.

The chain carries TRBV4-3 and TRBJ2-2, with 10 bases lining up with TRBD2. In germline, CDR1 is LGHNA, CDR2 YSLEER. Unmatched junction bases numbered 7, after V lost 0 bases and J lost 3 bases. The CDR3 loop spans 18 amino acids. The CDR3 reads CASSQESRSGRDTGELFF. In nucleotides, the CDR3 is TGCGCCAGCAGCCAAGAGAGTCGGAGCGGGAGGGACACCGGGGAGCTGTTTTTT.

This chain's CDR3 is CASSKQGSPRGETQYF. The CDR3 DNA sequence: TGTGCCAGCAGCAAACAGGGGTCCCCCCGGGGTGAGACCCAGTACTTC. The chain couples TRBV5-4 to TRBJ2-5; 7 bases map to TRBD1. Germline trimming cut 4 bases from V and 5 bases from J; bases unmatched to any gene: 14. The CDR3 extends over 16 amino acids. Germline V CDR1 and CDR2: SGHNT, YYREEE (reference sequence).